This is a list of T cell receptor beta chains from one sample in a study of cytomegalovirus exposure and HLA in healthy donors. This table comes from immunoSEQ multiplex PCR, and its TCRdb copy is limited to in-frame clones, with some not included. In the table there are some 140,000 clones, roughly 8.8% of which are singletons. The sequenced sample consisted of PBMCs. These receptors all stem from a woman between 40 and 50 years old in good health and CMV-seropositive. Both conserved end residues are trimmed from each CDR3.

>TRBV5-4|TRBJ2-5
AASDRVETQY
>TRBV6-5|TRBJ1-5
ASSPADRDQPQH
>TRBV6-1|TRBJ1-5
ASSEGGDSHQPQH
>TRBV5-1|TRBJ1-1
ASSYGQANTEAF
>TRBV2|TRBJ2-2
ASRAPEPRGVMNTGELF
>TRBV25-1|TRBJ1-1
ASSAGGGAGTEAF
>TRBV4-1|TRBJ2-3
ASSQGNRGSTDTQY
>TRBV10-1|TRBJ2-5
ASSRTGQETQY
>TRBV25-1|TRBJ2-1
ASRPRSSSYNEQF
>TRBV4-2|TRBJ2-3
ASSQGSRVTDTQY
>TRBV6-5|TRBJ2-7
ASSSFGVSSYEQY
>TRBV7-2|TRBJ2-1
ASSLDLSSYNEQF
>TRBV2|TRBJ1-5
ASSEHPGNQPQH
>TRBV5-1|TRBJ1-1
ASSSPTGNTEAF
>TRBV5-1|TRBJ1-4
ASSLATGTNEKLF
>TRBV29-1|TRBJ1-1
SAGGGQGVFTEAF
>TRBV9|TRBJ2-1
ASSVDRAGVSNEQF
>TRBV11-2|TRBJ2-7
ASSLSGGRAYEQY
>TRBV12-5|TRBJ2-1
ASGLGTTYNEQF
>TRBV7-3|TRBJ2-2
ASSPSREHTGELF
>TRBV5-6|TRBJ1-4
ASSTRQDFNEKLF
>TRBV10-3|TRBJ2-7
AISRQDGGVPYEQY
>TRBV7-9|TRBJ1-1
ASSLAGTGFGGEDTEAF
>TRBV7-3|TRBJ2-1
ASSSTSGESSYNEQF
>TRBV2|TRBJ1-1
ASSWPVEAF
>TRBV28|TRBJ1-5
ASSARGGIGDQPQH
>TRBV2|TRBJ2-1
ASLSGGVANEQF
>TRBV28|TRBJ1-2
ASSPPGGYGYT
>TRBV27|TRBJ1-1
ASSFHRGNTEAF
>TRBV15|TRBJ2-2
ATSSPWTGGTGELF
>TRBV2|TRBJ1-2
ASSATGAEGYGYT
>TRBV18|TRBJ2-3
ASSPDRSTDTQY
>TRBV27|TRBJ2-5
ASSRWGVQETQY
>TRBV5-6|TRBJ1-6
ASSLGQGYNSPLH
>TRBV10-3|TRBJ1-6
AISEPRGVDFNSPLH
>TRBV19|TRBJ2-3
ASSMNSGGRTDTQY
>TRBV5-1|-
ASSDKEGLNYEQY
>TRBV2|TRBJ2-7
ASSGTAGTGGYEQY
>TRBV7-6|TRBJ2-1
ASSSAGGDEQF
>TRBV19|TRBJ2-5
ASSIGGRGRN
>TRBV5-4|TRBJ2-1
ASSLGQGVSNEQF